One and the same sample provided the 22 T cell receptor beta chains below, sequenced in a study of tissue T cells after allogeneic stem cell transplantation. Generated by immunoSEQ multiplex PCR, the TCRdb table keeps only in-frame clones and is missing some. Altogether about 22,000 clones are present, approximately 72% being singletons, with the ten largest covering under 0.75%. The sequencing sample was made of spleen. These receptors all stem from a female BALB/c mouse in good health. The mouse line has the MHC haplotype H2-d.

This clone has just one count. The genes are named according to mouse. The read ends 1 residue early relative to the CDR3; the germline J gene fills the gap. This rearrangement joins TRBV5 to TRBJ2-7; TRBD2 matches at 7 bases. The CDR3 is 15 residues long. Germline values: CDR1 LGHNA, CDR2 YNLKQL (reference sequence). J gave up 0 bases and V 0 bases, and 2 bases lay outside the gene matches. The CDR3 here is CASSQDWGSSYEQYF. The sequenced part of the CDR3 DNA is TGTGCCAGCAGCCAAGACTGGGGGTCCTCCTATGAACAGTAC.

As concerns this clone: Each gene name is a mouse one. The missing CDR3 end, 1 residue past where the read stops, is filled in from the germline J gene. Other DNA sequences in this specimen translate into the identical CDR3. The chain is built from TRBV13-2 and TRBJ2-5; TRBD2 is a possible D gene (6 bases). Per germline, CDR1 NNHNN and CDR2 SYGAGS (reference sequence). The CDR3 length is 14 residues. Trimming removed 2 bases from V and 0 bases from J, with 7 bases in between. Partial CDR3 DNA: TGTGCCAGCGGTGACTGGGGAAACCAAGACACCCAGTAC. Its protein product is CASGDWGNQDTQY. The full CDR3 is CASGDWGNQDTQYF.

A note on this clone: Germline and genes: mouse. The read ends 1 residue shy of where the CDR3 ends; the end is completed using the germline J gene. The gene calls are TRBV13-1 and TRBJ2-3, with D possibly matching TRBD2 (5 bases). This CDR3 has 14 amino acids. The germline V and J ends were trimmed by 0 bases and 1 base, with 6 bases remaining between them. Germline values: CDR1 NSHNY, CDR2 SYGAGN. CDR3 region: CASSDGWGAETLYF. The CDR3 bases that were read are TGTGCCAGCAGTGATGGCTGGGGTGCAGAAACGCTGTAT.

On this clone itself: These gene names are mouse names. The sequenced fragment ends 1 residue before the CDR3 boundary, so the rest is inferred from the germline J gene. V usage is TRBV13-3 and J usage is TRBJ1-1; D perhaps matches TRBD1 (5 bases). Deletions cut 2 bases from V and 0 bases from J, with 11 bases between. Germline V lookup: CDR1 NNHDY, CDR2 SYVADS. This CDR3 region has 15 residues. The CDR3 reads CASSENRRANTEVFF. The covered CDR3 bases are TGTGCCAGCAGTGAGAACAGGCGTGCAAACACAGAAGTCTTC.

Note on this clone: Gene and germline names: mouse. With the read ending 1 residue before the CDR3 end, the germline J gene is used to fill in that end. The chain joins TRBV31 to TRBJ1-6, with 9 bases aligning to TRBD1. TRBJ1-6 is an ORF for which the function is uncertain. The V gene end was trimmed by 2 bases and the J gene end by 9 bases; junction bases not matched to a gene: 2. Germline V gives CDR1 GKSSPN, CDR2 SITVG. The CDR3 runs 13 residues. CDR3 bases read: TGTGCCTGGAGTGGGGACAGGGTTTCGCCCCTCTAC. This codes for CAWSGDRVSPLY. The full CDR3 protein is CAWSGDRVSPLYF.

Regarding this clone: The germline and genes are mouse ones. With the read ending 1 residue before the CDR3 end, the germline J gene is used to fill in that end. The chain has TRBV20 and TRBJ1-2; 11 bases are shared with TRBD1. V gave up 6 bases and J gave up 0 bases; unmatched junction bases: 0. Germline-derived CDR1 and CDR2 are GFQATS and STVNSAI. The CDR3 is made up of 13 amino acids. The CDR3 spells CGAGQGANSDYTF. The part of the CDR3 DNA that was read is TGTGGTGCGGGACAGGGGGCAAACTCCGACTACACC.

Details on this clone: Gene names denote mouse genes. The CDR3 is cut off 1 residue early in the read; its end comes from the germline J gene. The V and J genes are TRBV5 and TRBJ2-7, with D hard to call. V was cut by 0 bases and J by 3 bases, with 6 bases left in between. The CDR3 has 13 residues. In germline, CDR1 is LGHNA, CDR2 YNLKQL (reference sequence). The CDR3 sequence is CASSQENSYEQYF. Partial CDR3 DNA: TGTGCCAGCAGCCAAGAAAACAGCTATGAACAGTAC.

Comment on this clone: The gene names here belong to mouse. Partial CDR3 DNA: TGTGCCAGCAGTGCCGGGACAGGGGGCTCCGACTACACC. Translated: CASSAGTGGSDYT. The CDR3 in full is CASSAGTGGSDYTF. This chain links TRBV19 with TRBJ1-2; 11 positions agree with TRBD1. The read gets to within 1 residue of the CDR3 end, and the germline J gene fills in the rest. The CDR3 consists of 14 residues. After removal of 4 bases from V and 4 bases from J, the junction contained 3 bases not matched to a gene. CDR1 is FNHDT and CDR2 is SITEND in the germline V gene (reference sequence).

About this clone: Mouse germline and gene names are used. With the read ending 1 residue before the CDR3 end, the germline J gene is used to fill in that end. V and J are TRBV13-1 and TRBJ1-1; D is uncertain. This CDR3 is built from 12 residues. The germline gives CDR1 NSHNY, CDR2 SYGAGN. Trimming took 3 bases from V and 8 from J, leaving 11 bases between them. CDR3 bases read: TGTGCCAGCAGTGCGAGAGGGTTGGAAGTCTTC. Its translation is CASSARGLEVF. The entire CDR3 protein is CASSARGLEVFF.

As regards this clone: Gene names follow the mouse nomenclature. The CDR3 end is not reached by the read, which stops 1 residue before it; the germline J gene fills it in. This chain joins TRBV20 and TRBJ2-5; weak D call: TRBD1 (5 bases). In germline, CDR1 is GFQATS, CDR2 STVNSAI. The CDR3 length is 14 residues. V was cut by 1 base and J by 4 bases, with 12 bases left in between. The sequenced part of the CDR3 DNA is TGTGGTGCTAGGGTCAGGGCAGGAAAAGACACCCAGTAC. It translates to CGARVRAGKDTQY. The entire CDR3 protein is CGARVRAGKDTQYF.

On this clone itself: Gene labels here are mouse ones. The read stops 1 residue short of the end of the CDR3; the missing end is completed from the germline J gene. The chain has TRBV31 and TRBJ2-5; D possibly corresponds to TRBD2 (5 bases). CDR1 is GKSSPN, CDR2 SITVG, per germline. The CDR3 contains 14 residues. Trimming took 3 bases from V and 0 from J, leaving 10 bases between them. The CDR3 region is CAWRPGFNQDTQYF. Incomplete CDR3 DNA: TGTGCCTGGAGACCTGGGTTTAACCAAGACACCCAGTAC.

Details on this clone: Mouse gene names apply. Sequencing ends 1 residue short of the CDR3 end; the germline J gene provides the rest. V usage is TRBV19 and J usage is TRBJ2-5; 12 bases match TRBD2. The CDR3 runs 15 residues. Looked up from germline, CDR1 is FNHDT and CDR2 is SITEND (reference sequence). J lost 6 bases, V lost 5 bases, and 7 bases had no gene match. This chain's CDR3 is CASRLRLGGHDTQYF. CDR3 DNA, as far as it was read: TGTGCCAGCAGACTTCGACTGGGGGGGCATGACACCCAGTAC.

In regard to this clone: Gene labels here are mouse ones. The read gets to within 1 residue of the CDR3 end, and the germline J gene fills in the rest. V and J are TRBV1 and TRBJ2-7; weak D call: TRBD1 (5 bases). The CDR3 runs to 14 residues. V shed 6 bases and J shed 1 base, with 13 bases lying between them. The germline V gene encodes CDR1 NSQYPW and CDR2 LRSPGD (reference sequence). The CDR3 region is CTCREGQGSYEQYF. The covered CDR3 bases are TGCACCTGCAGGGAAGGGCAGGGATCCTATGAACAGTAC.

As concerns this clone: Gene names follow the mouse nomenclature. The read falls 1 residue short of the CDR3 end, and the missing part is taken from the germline J gene. The rearrangement uses TRBV19 and TRBJ2-7; D possibly corresponds to TRBD1 (6 bases). In germline, CDR1 is FNHDT, CDR2 SITEND (reference sequence). This CDR3 has 12 residues. The V gene lost 4 bases and the J gene lost 3 bases, with 8 bases spanning the gap. CDR3 sequence: CASSWDIYEQYF. Partial CDR3 DNA: TGTGCCAGCAGTTGGGACATCTATGAACAGTAC.

Regarding this clone: Each gene name is a mouse one. The missing CDR3 end, 1 residue past where the read stops, is filled in from the germline J gene. The V gene is TRBV14, the J gene TRBJ2-5; D perhaps matches TRBD2 (5 bases). The CDR3 totals 14 residues. Germline loops: CDR1 SGHDT, CDR2 FRDEAV. V dropped 1 base and J dropped 2 bases, with 8 bases sitting between them. The CDR3 protein is CASSFRLLQDTQYF. The sequenced CDR3 bases are TGTGCCAGCAGTTTCAGACTGCTCCAAGACACCCAGTAC.

To note about this clone: Gene names refer to mouse genes. The DNA ends 1 residue before the CDR3 does, and the rest of the CDR3 is filled in from the germline J gene. The chain is built from TRBV31 and TRBJ2-4, with 7 bases that match TRBD2. The germline gives CDR1 GKSSPN, CDR2 SITVG. The trim removed 4 bases at V and 0 bases at J, leaving 4 bases unmatched. The CDR3 is made up of 14 amino acids. The DNA read from the CDR3 is TGTGCCTGGATGGGGGGTCCTAGTCAAAACACCTTGTAC. It yields the protein CAWMGGPSQNTLY. The entire CDR3 protein reads CAWMGGPSQNTLYF.

This clone was found a few times. Germline and genes: mouse. The CDR3 is cut off 1 residue early in the read; its end comes from the germline J gene. The chain has TRBV24 and TRBJ1-4; 7 bases agree with TRBD1. Trimming took 1 base from V and 6 from J; bases not matched to a gene: 5. The CDR3 runs to 15 residues. Germline lookup yields CDR1 KGHTA and CDR2 FRNEEI. The sequenced CDR3 bases are TGTGCCAGCAGTCTGTTACAGGGGAGAGACGAAAGATTATTT. Translated, it gives CASSLLQGRDERLF. The whole CDR3 region reads CASSLLQGRDERLFF.

A remark on this clone: Mouse gene names and germline throughout. The read finishes 1 residue shy of the CDR3 end, and the germline J gene is used to complete it. The V and J genes are TRBV2 and TRBJ2-3; D not resolved. The germline V gene encodes CDR1 LGHNA and CDR2 YSYQKL. The CDR3 loop spans 13 amino acids. The V and J ends lost 0 bases and 1 base respectively, with 2 bases between them. The CDR3 spells CASSQDGAETLYF. CDR3 bases read: TGTGCCAGCAGCCAAGATGGTGCAGAAACGCTGTAT.

In its sample, this clone was seen a few times. The gene names here belong to mouse. The CDR3 end falls 1 residue outside the read, so it is completed with the germline J gene. The chain uses TRBV13-1 and TRBJ1-5; D unclear. Germline values: CDR1 NSHNY, CDR2 SYGAGN. V dropped 3 bases and J dropped 3 bases, with 10 bases sitting between them. The CDR3 is 14 amino acids. The CDR3 loop is CASSGGVGNQAPLF. CDR3 bases read: TGTGCCAGCAGTGGGGGTGTGGGCAACCAGGCTCCGCTT. Drawing the rest from reference TRBV13-1 and TRBJ1-5, the complete variable domain is EAAVTQSPRNKVTVTGGNVTLSCRQTNSHNYMYWYRQDTGHGLRLIHYSYGAGNLRIGDVPDGYKATRTTQEDFFLLLELASPSQTSLYFCASSGGVGNQAPLFGEGTRLSVL.

Comment on this clone: The listed genes are named as in mouse. The CDR3 end is not reached by the read, which stops 1 residue before it; the germline J gene fills it in. Different DNA sequences within this sample yield the same CDR3. The chain employs TRBV13-3 and TRBJ1-2, with D unresolved. V dropped 0 bases and J dropped 0 bases, with 6 bases sitting between them. CDR1 NNHDY and CDR2 SYVADS come from the germline V gene. The CDR3 has 14 residues. The CDR3: CASSDATANSDYTF. CDR3 DNA (partial): TGTGCCAGCAGTGATGCAACAGCAAACTCCGACTACACC.

Worth noting for this clone: The gene symbols are mouse symbols. The missing CDR3 end, 1 residue past where the read stops, is filled in from the germline J gene. J is TRBJ1-4 and V is TRBV13-1; possible D gene TRBD1, 6 bases. This CDR3 is built from 13 residues. CDR1 is NSHNY, CDR2 SYGAGN, per germline. Deletions cut 5 bases from V and 3 bases from J, with 8 bases between. The CDR3 protein is CASRQGTNERLFF. CDR3 DNA, as far as it was read: TGTGCCAGCAGGCAGGGGACCAACGAAAGATTATTT.

Remarks on this clone: Gene and germline names: mouse. The read ends 1 residue before the CDR3 terminus; that terminus is restored from the germline J gene. The rearrangement links TRBV20 to TRBJ2-7; TRBD2 matches at 10 bases. V trimming: 5 bases; J trimming: 0 bases; junction bases outside the gene matches: 7. CDR1 and CDR2 from the germline V gene are GFQATS and STVNSAI. The CDR3 is 15 amino acids. CDR3 DNA, as far as it was read: TGTGGTGCTCGACGGACTGGGGGAAGCTCCTATGAACAGTAC. It is translated as CGARRTGGSSYEQY. The CDR3 as a whole reads CGARRTGGSSYEQYF.